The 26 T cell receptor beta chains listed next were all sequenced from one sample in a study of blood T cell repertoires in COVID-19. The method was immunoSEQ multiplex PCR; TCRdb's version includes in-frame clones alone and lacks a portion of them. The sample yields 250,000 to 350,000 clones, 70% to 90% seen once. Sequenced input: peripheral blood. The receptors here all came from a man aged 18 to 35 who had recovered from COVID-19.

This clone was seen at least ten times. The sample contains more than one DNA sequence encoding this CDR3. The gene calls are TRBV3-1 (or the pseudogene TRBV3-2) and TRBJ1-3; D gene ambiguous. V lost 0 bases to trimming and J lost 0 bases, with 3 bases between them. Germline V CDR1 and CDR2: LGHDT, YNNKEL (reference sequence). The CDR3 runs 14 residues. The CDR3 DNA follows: TGTGCCAGCAGCCAAGACAGCTCTGGAAACACCATATATTTT. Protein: CASSQDSSGNTIYF.

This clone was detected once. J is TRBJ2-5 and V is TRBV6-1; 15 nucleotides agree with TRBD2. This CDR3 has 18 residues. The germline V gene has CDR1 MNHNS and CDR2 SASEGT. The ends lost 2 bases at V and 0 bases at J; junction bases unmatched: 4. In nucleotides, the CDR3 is TGTGCCAGCAGTGAACGAGGACTAGCGGGGGGGAACCAAGAGACCCAGTACTTC. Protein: CASSERGLAGGNQETQYF.

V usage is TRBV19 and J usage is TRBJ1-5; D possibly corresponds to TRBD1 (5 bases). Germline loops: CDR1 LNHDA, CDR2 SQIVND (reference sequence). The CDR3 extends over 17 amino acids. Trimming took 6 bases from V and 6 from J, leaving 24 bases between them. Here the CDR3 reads CASSKPPRGGRIQPQHF. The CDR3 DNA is TGTGCCAGTAGCAAACCCCCGAGGGGAGGGCGGATTCAGCCCCAGCATTTT. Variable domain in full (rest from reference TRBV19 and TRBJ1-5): DGGITQSPKYLFRKEGQNVTLSCEQNLNHDAMYWYRQDPGQGLRLIYYSQIVNDFQKGDIAEGYSVSREKKESFPLTVTSAQKNPTAFYLCASSKPPRGGRIQPQHFGDGTRLSIL.

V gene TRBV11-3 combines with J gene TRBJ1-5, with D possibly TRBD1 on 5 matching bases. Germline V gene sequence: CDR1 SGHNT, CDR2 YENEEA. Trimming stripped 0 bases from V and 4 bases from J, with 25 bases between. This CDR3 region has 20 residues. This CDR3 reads CASSLDPGTAIGGENQPQHF. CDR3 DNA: TGTGCCAGCAGCTTAGATCCCGGAACAGCCATTGGGGGGGAAAATCAGCCCCAGCATTTT.

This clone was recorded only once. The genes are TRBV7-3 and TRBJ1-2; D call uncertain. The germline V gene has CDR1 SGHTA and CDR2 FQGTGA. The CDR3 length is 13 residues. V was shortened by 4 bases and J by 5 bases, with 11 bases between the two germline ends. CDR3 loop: CASSSERDYGYTF. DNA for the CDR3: TGTGCCAGCAGCTCAGAGAGGGATTATGGCTACACCTTC.

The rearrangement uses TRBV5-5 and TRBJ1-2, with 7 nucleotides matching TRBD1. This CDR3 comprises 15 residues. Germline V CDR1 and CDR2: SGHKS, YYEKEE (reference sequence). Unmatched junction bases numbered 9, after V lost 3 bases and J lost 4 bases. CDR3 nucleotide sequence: TGTGCCAGCAGCTCCACCGGGACAGCGAGCTATGGCTACACCTTC. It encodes CASSSTGTASYGYTF.

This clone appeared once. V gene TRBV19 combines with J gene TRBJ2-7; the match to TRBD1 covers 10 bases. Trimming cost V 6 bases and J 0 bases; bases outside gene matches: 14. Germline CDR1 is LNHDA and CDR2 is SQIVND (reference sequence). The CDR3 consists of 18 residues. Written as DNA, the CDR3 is TGTGCCAGTAGCTTACGGGGACAGGGGTACACTGGCTCCTACGAGCAGTACTTC. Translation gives CASSLRGQGYTGSYEQYF.

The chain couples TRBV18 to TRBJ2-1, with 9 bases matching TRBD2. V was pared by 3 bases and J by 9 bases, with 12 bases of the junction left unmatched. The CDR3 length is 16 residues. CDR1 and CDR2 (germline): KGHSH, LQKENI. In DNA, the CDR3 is TGTGCCAGCTCACCCCGAATGGCGGGGGGGCCCAGTGAGCAGTTCTTC. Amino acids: CASSPRMAGGPSEQFF.

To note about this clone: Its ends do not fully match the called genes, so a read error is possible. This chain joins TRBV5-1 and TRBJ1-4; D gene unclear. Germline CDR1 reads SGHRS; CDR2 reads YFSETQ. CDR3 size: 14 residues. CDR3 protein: CASRLGSSNEKLFF. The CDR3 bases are TGCGCCAGCAGATTGGGTAGCTCTAATGAAAAACTGTTTTTT.

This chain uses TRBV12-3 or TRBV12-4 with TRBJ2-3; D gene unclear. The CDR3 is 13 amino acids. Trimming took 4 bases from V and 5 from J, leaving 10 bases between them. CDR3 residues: CASSYPNLDTQYF. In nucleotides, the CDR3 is TGTGCCAGCAGTTACCCTAACTTAGATACGCAGTATTTT.

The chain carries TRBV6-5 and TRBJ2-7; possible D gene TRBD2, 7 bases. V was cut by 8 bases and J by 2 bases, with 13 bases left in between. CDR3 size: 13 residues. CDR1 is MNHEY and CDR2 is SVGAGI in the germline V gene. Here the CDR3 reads CASGMGGPYEQYF. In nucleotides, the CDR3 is TGTGCCAGCGGAATGGGGGGGCCCTACGAGCAGTACTTC.

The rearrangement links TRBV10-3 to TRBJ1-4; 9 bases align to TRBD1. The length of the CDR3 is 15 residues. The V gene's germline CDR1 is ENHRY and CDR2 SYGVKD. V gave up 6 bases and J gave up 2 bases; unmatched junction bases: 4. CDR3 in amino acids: CAIRPGQGTNEKLFF. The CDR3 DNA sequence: TGTGCCATCAGGCCAGGACAGGGGACTAATGAAAAACTGTTTTTT.

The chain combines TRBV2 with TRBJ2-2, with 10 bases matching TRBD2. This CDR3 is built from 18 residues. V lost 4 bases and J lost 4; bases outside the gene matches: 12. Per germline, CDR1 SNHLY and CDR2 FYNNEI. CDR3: CASSALTLAGGFTGELFF. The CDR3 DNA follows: TGTGCCAGCAGTGCCCTTACCTTAGCGGGAGGCTTCACCGGGGAGCTGTTTTTT.

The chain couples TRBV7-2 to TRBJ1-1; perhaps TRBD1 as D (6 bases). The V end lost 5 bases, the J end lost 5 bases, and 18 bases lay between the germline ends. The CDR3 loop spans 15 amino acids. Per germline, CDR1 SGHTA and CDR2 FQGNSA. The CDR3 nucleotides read TGTGCCAGCAGCCTCCAGGGGCCGGGATGGACTGAAGCTTTCTTT. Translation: CASSLQGPGWTEAFF.

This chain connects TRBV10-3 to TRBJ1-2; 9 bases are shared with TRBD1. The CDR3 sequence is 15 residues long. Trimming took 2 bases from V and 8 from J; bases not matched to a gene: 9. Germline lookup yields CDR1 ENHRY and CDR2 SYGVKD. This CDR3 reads CAISEGATGGSGYTF. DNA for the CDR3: TGTGCCATCAGTGAGGGGGCGACAGGGGGAAGCGGCTACACCTTC.

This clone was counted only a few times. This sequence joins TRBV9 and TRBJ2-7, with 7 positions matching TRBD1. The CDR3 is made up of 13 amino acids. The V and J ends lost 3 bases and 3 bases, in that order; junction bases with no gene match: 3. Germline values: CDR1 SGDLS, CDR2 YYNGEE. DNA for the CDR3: TGTGCCAGCAGCGACAGGGGCGGCTACGAGCAGTACTTC. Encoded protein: CASSDRGGYEQYF.

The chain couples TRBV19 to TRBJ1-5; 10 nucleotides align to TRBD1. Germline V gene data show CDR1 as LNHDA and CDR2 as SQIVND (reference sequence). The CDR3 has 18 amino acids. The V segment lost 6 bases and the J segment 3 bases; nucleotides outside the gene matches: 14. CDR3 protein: CASRFLGTGAKFNQPQHF. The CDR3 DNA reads TGTGCCAGTAGGTTCTTAGGGACAGGGGCCAAGTTCAATCAGCCCCAGCATTTT. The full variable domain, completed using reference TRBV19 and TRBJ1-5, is DGGITQSPKYLFRKEGQNVTLSCEQNLNHDAMYWYRQDPGQGLRLIYYSQIVNDFQKGDIAEGYSVSREKKESFPLTVTSAQKNPTAFYLCASRFLGTGAKFNQPQHFGDGTRLSIL.

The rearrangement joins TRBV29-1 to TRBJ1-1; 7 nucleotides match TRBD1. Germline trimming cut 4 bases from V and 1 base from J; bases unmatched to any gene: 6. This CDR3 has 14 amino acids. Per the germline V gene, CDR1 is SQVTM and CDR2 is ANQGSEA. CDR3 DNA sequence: TGCAGCGTTGCCCCCGGGACAGCGAACACTGAAGCTTTCTTT. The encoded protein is CSVAPGTANTEAFF. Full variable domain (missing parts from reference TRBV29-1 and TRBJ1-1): SAVISQKPSRDICQRGTSLTIQCQVDSQVTMMFWYRQQPGQSLTLIATANQGSEATYESGFVIDKFPISRPNLTFSTLTVSNMSPEDSSIYLCSVAPGTANTEAFFGQGTRLTVV.

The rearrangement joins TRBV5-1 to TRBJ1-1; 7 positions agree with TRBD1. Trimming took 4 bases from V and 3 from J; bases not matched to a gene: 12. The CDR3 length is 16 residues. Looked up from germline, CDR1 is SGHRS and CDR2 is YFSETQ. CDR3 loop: CASSPSSFRGDTEAFF. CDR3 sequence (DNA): TGCGCCAGCAGCCCGAGCAGCTTCAGGGGGGACACTGAAGCTTTCTTT.

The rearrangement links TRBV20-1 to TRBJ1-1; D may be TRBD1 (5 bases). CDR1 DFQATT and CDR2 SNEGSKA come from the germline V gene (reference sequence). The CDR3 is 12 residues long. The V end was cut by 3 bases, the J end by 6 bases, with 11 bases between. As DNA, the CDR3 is TGCAGTGCTAGTCGTACGGGGGCTGAAGCTTTCTTT. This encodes CSASRTGAEAFF.

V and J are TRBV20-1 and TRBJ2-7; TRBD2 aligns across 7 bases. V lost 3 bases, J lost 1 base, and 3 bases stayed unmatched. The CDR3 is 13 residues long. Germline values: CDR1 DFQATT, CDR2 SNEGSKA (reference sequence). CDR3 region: CSASKRGSYEQYF. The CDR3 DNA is TGCAGTGCTAGTAAGCGGGGATCCTACGAGCAGTACTTC.

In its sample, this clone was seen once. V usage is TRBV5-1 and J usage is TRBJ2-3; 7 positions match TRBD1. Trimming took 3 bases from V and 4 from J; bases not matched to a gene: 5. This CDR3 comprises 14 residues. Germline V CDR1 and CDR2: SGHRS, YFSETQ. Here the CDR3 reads CASSYGQDADTQYF. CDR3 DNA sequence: TGCGCCAGCAGCTACGGACAGGACGCAGATACGCAGTATTTT.

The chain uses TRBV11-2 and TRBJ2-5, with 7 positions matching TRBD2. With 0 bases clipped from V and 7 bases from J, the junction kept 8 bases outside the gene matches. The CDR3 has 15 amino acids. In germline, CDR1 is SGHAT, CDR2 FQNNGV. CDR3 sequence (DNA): TGTGCCAGCAGCTTAGAAGGGGCGGGGGTCGGGACCCAGTACTTC. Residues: CASSLEGAGVGTQYF.

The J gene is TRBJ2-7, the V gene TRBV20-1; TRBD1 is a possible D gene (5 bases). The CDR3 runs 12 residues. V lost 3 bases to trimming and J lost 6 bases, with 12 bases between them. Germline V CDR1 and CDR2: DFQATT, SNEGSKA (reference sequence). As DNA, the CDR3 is TGCAGTGCTAGTGGGCAGGGATTCGAGCAGTACTTC. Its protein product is CSASGQGFEQYF.

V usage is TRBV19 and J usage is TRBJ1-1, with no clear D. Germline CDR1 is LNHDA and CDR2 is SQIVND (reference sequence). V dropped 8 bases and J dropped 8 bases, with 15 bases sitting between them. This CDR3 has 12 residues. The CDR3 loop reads CASAPGEGEAFF. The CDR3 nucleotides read TGTGCCAGTGCCCCCGGGGAGGGCGAAGCTTTCTTT.

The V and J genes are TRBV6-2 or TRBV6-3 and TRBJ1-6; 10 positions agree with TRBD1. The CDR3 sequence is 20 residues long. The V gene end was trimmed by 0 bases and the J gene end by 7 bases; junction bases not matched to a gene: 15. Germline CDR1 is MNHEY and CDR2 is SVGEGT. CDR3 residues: CASSYSPGQGLLVLNSPLHF. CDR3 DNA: TGTGCCAGCAGTTACTCCCCGGGACAGGGGCTGTTGGTCTTGAATTCACCCCTCCACTTT.